Below, 5 T cell receptor beta chains from the same sample are listed, as sequenced in a study of CD8+ T cells in alopecia areata. Regarding treatment: oral pan-JAK inhibitor, 5-10 mg twice daily. cDNA prepared by RNA extraction and subsequent reverse transcription served as the template for sequencing. The method was immunoSEQ multiplex PCR; TCRdb's version includes in-frame clones alone and lacks a portion of them. This sample has under 350,000 clones; more than 45% occur once, and the top ten carry approximately 1.7%. Sequences were derived from CD4+ T cells sorted from blood, sampled at week 24, from a patient treated with tofacitinib. The receptors originated from a human donor with alopecia areata.

The V gene is TRBV28, the J gene TRBJ2-3, with D perhaps TRBD2 (7 bases). Trimming took off 5 bases at V and 2 bases at J, with 23 bases between the two ends. This CDR3 is 18 amino acids long. Per germline, CDR1 MDHEN and CDR2 SYDVKM. The CDR3 here is CASSGMGVGGGLTDTQYF. In DNA, the CDR3 is TGTGCCAGCAGTGGAATGGGCGTCGGCGGGGGCCTCACAGATACGCAGTATTTT.

The chain employs TRBV28 and TRBJ2-5; 9 positions match TRBD1. From germline, CDR1 is MDHEN and CDR2 SYDVKM. V lost 6 bases to trimming and J lost 4 bases; unmatched junction nucleotides: 6. CDR3 size: 14 residues. CDR3 protein: CASRTDRGIETQYF. CDR3 in DNA: TGTGCCAGCAGAACGGACAGGGGAATAGAGACCCAGTACTTC.

V and J are TRBV19 and TRBJ1-1; tentatively, D is TRBD1 (5 bases). The CDR3 consists of 14 residues. V lost 6 bases to trimming and J lost 0 bases, with 11 bases between them. Germline CDR1 reads LNHDA; CDR2 reads SQIVND (reference sequence). The CDR3 reads CASRTGTVNTEAFF. CDR3 bases: TGTGCCAGTAGAACCGGGACGGTGAACACTGAAGCTTTCTTT.

This chain joins TRBV5-1 and TRBJ2-7; 9 nucleotides match TRBD1. Germline loops: CDR1 SGHRS, CDR2 YFSETQ. This CDR3 has 15 residues. Trimming at V came to 2 bases and at J to 7 bases, leaving 10 bases not matched to a gene. Here the CDR3 DNA reads TGCGCCAGCAGCTTTGACCGGGACAGGGAACTGGAGCAGTACTTC. This translates into CASSFDRDRELEQYF.

This clone was recorded a few times. The chain combines TRBV5-4 with TRBJ1-1, with 7 positions matching TRBD1. The CDR3 covers 17 residues. Germline-derived CDR1 and CDR2 are SGHNT and YYREEE (reference sequence). The J segment lost 5 bases and the V segment lost 1 base, leaving 14 bases of the junction unmatched. CDR3 coding DNA: TGTGCCAGCAGCTTGTGGGGACAGCGAGTCGGGAGAACTGAAGCTTTCTTT. It encodes CASSLWGQRVGRTEAFF.